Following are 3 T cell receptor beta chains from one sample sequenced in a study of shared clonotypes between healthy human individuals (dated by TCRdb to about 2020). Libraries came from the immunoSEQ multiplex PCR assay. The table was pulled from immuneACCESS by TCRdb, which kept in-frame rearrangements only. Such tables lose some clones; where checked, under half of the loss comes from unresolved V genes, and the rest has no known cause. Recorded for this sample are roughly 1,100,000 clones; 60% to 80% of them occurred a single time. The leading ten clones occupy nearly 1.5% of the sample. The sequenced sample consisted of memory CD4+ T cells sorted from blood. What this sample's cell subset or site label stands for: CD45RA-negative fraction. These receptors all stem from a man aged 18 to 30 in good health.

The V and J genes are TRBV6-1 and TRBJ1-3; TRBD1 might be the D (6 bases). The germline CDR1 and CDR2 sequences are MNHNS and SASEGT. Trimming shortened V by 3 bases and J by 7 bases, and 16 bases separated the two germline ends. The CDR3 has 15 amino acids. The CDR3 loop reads CASSEDRFGGNTIYF. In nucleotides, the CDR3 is TGTGCCAGCAGTGAGGACAGATTCGGCGGGAACACCATATATTTT.

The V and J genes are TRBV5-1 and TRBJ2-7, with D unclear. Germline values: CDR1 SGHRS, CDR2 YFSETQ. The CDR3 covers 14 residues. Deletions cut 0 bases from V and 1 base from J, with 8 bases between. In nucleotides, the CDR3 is TGCGCCAGCAGCTTGGGGATCATTTCCTACGAGCAGTACTTC. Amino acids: CASSLGIISYEQYF.

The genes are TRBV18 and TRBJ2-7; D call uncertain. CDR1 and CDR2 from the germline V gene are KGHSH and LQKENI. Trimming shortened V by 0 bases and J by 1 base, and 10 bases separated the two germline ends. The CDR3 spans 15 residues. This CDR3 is CASSPPLGASYEQYF. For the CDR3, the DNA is TGTGCCAGCTCACCACCTCTGGGCGCATCCTACGAGCAGTACTTC. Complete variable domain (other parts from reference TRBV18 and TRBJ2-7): NAGVMQNPRHLVRRRGQEARLRCSPMKGHSHVYWYRQLPEEGLKFMVYLQKENIIDESGMPKERFSAEFPKEGPSILRIQQVVRGDSAAYFCASSPPLGASYEQYFGPGTRLTVT.